Listed below are T cell receptor beta chains from one sample, sequenced in a study of T cells after yellow fever vaccination. One entry per CDR3 protein results from TCRdb running MiXCR on the 5' RACE reads. The sample holds approximately 26,000 distinct CDR3 sequences, approximately 4.2% seen once. Sequencing used PBMCs, either bulk or a sorted T-cell subset (CD4+, CD8+, memory, or dextramer-sorted; not recorded which), obtained on the day of the yellow fever booster vaccination. These receptor sequences come from a man aged 18 to 35 who received the YFV17D yellow fever vaccine. Both conserved end residues are part of each CDR3. The D gene is left open where the match is weak. Only some rows state a clone size, as once, few, many or a class for expanded clones.

j_call | v_call | clone_size | d_call | cdr3_nt | cdr3_aa
TRBJ1-4 | TRBV9 | few | TRBD1 | TGTGCCAGCAGCGCCACAGGGGGCGCCGGTGAAAAACTGTTTTTT | CASSATGGAGEKLFF
TRBJ2-2 | TRBV7-6 | many | TRBD1 | TGTGCCAGCAGATCCGGACAGGGCTACACCGGGGAGCTGTTTTTT | CASRSGQGYTGELFF
TRBJ1-2 | TRBV6-1 | many | TRBD1 | TGTGCCAGCAGTGAAGTTACAGGGGGCGATGGCTACACCTTC | CASSEVTGGDGYTF
TRBJ2-3 | TRBV7-2 | . | . | TGTGCCAGCAGCGAAACGGGCTTGGATACGCAGTATTTT | CASSETGLDTQYF
TRBJ1-5 | TRBV6-6 | many | TRBD1 | TGTGCCAGCAGGTGGGGGACAGACAATCAGCCCCAGCATTTT | CASRWGTDNQPQHF
TRBJ2-5 | TRBV28 | . | . | TGTGCGACCGAAGGGTGGGGTGCCCCAACGAAAGAGACCCAGTACTTC | CATEGWGAPTKETQYF
TRBJ1-2 | TRBV7-2 | many | . | TGTGCCAGCAGCTTAGTTCTCGCGGCAATCAACTATGGCTACACCTTC | CASSLVLAAINYGYTF
TRBJ1-6 | TRBV5-5 | few | . | TGTGCCAGCAGCCGCGGGGAGGGACTTACAATTAATTCACCCCTCCACTTT | CASSRGEGLTINSPLHF
TRBJ2-1 | TRBV5-1 | many | TRBD2 | TGCGCCAGCAGCTTGGTGGCTAGCGGGGACTACAATGAGCAGTTCTTC | CASSLVASGDYNEQFF
TRBJ2-3 | TRBV5-1 | few | . | TGCGCCAGCAGCCCTCTACTACTCCTCAGCACAGATACGCAGTATTTT | CASSPLLLLSTDTQYF
TRBJ2-3 | TRBV12-3/TRBV12-4 | few | TRBD2 | TGTGCCAGCAGGCCCCCGGGACTAGAAACAGATACGCAGTATTTT | CASRPPGLETDTQYF
TRBJ2-3 | TRBV7-2 | . | TRBD2 | TGTGCCAGCAGCTTAGCGCAAGCGGGGGGGCAGGATACGCAGTATTTT | CASSLAQAGGQDTQYF
TRBJ1-2 | TRBV6-5 | . | . | TGTGCCAGCAGCCGGGACACTCTCTCTGGCTACACCTTC | CASSRDTLSGYTF
TRBJ2-3 | TRBV6-4 | few | TRBD2 | TGTGCCAGCAGCGCTAGCGGGGAGTCAGATACGCAGTATTTT | CASSASGESDTQYF
TRBJ1-5 | TRBV19 | . | . | TGTGCCAGTAGTAGCCGGATGCGCAATCAGCCCCAGCATTTT | CASSSRMRNQPQHF
TRBJ1-2 | TRBV20-1 | many | . | TGCAGTGCTAGAGAGGGACGGATCGATGGCTACACCTTC | CSAREGRIDGYTF
TRBJ1-4 | TRBV5-6 | . | . | TGTGCCAGCAGCTTGGGGGTTCGGGAAAAACTGTTTTTT | CASSLGVREKLFF